This T cell receptor (beta chain) is from a study of T cell responses to AZD1222 COVID-19 vaccine. This clone was seen a single time. The V gene lost 6 bases and the J gene lost 1 base, with 9 bases spanning the gap. CDR3 size: 13 residues. Per germline, CDR1 MGHDK and CDR2 SYGVNS. Assay used: immunoSEQ multiplex PCR; TCRdb lists only in-frame clones, some missing. The sample lists around 64,000 clones, under 90% seen once, with approximately 5.9% in the top ten. The receptor comes from an adult who received the AZD1222 COVID-19 vaccine. V and J are TRBV25-1 and TRBJ1-1; D might be TRBD1 (6 bases). The sample was peripheral blood, taken 28 days after the second AZD1222 dose. The DNA of the CDR3 is TGTGCCAGCAGGAGGGGGGGGAACACTGAAGCTTTCTTT. Encoded protein: CASRRGGNTEAFF.